The sequence of this TCR beta chain was determined in a study of blood T cell repertoires in COVID-19. Overall study: Both acute and convalescent COVID-19 samples were obtained from the United States, Italy and Spain.

Only in-frame clones appear in the TCRdb table, and some are missing; sequencing was by immunoSEQ multiplex PCR. The table lists around 480,000 clones, 75% to 90% of them singletons. The CDR3 totals 13 residues. V was pared by 11 bases and J by 9 bases, with 13 bases of the junction left unmatched. CDR1 is WSHSY and CDR2 is SAAADI in the germline V gene. Material for sequencing was PBMCs or T cells enriched from blood (not recorded which). The chain employs TRBV10-2 and TRBJ2-1; 7 bases are shared with TRBD1. The receptor's source is a woman aged 18-29 years who had recovered from COVID-19. The CDR3 DNA follows: TGCGCCCACCCAAGAGGGGGCGATCTTGAGCAGTTCTTC. Protein product: CAHPRGGDLEQFF.